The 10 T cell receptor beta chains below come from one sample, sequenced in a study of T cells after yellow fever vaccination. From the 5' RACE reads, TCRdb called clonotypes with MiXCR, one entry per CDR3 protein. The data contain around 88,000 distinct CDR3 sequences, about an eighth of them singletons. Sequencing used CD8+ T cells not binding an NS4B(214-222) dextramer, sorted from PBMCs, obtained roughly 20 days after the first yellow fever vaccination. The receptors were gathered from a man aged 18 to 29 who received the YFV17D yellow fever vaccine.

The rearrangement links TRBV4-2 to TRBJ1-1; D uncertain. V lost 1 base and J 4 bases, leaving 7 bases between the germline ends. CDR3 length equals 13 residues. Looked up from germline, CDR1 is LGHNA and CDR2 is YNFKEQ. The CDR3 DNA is TGTGCCAGCAGCCAAGGGCAGACCACTGAAGCTTTCTTT. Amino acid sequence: CASSQGQTTEAFF.

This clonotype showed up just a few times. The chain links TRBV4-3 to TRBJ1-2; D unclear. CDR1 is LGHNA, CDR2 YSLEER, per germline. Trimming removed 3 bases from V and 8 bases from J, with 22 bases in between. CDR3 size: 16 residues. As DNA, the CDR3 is TGCGCCAGCAGCCAGACCCCTCCCAGAAACCCCCCGGGCTACACCTTC. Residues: CASSQTPPRNPPGYTF.

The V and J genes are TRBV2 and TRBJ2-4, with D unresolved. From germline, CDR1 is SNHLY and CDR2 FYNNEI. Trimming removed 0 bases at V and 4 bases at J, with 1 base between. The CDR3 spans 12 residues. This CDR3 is CASSEAKNIQYF. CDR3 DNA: TGTGCCAGCAGTGAAGCGAAAAACATTCAGTACTTC.

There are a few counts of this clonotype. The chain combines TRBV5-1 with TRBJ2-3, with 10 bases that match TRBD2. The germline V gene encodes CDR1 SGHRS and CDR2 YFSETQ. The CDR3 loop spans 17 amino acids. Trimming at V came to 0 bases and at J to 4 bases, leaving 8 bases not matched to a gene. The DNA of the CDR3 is TGCGCCAGCAGCTTGGTACTTCTAGCGGGGGATTCAGATACGCAGTATTTT. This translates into CASSLVLLAGDSDTQYF.

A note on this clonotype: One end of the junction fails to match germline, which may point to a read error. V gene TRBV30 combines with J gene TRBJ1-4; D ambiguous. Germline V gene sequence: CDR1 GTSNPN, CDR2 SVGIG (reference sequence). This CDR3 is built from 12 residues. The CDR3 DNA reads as TGTGCCTGGAGTGTCAACGCAGAAAATCTGTTTTTT. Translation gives CAWSVNAENLFF.

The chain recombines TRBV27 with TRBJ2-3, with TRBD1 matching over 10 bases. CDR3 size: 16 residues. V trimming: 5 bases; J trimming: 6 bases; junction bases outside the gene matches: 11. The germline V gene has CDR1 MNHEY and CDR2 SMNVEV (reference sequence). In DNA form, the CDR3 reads TGTGCCAGCAGTCACCGGACAGGGGGGGTTGGGGATACGCAGTATTTT. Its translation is CASSHRTGGVGDTQYF.

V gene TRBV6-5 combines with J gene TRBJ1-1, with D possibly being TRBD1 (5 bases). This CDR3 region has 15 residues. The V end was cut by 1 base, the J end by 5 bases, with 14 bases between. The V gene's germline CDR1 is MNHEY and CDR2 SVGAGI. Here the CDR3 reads CASSYYRGVATEAFF. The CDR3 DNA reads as TGTGCCAGCAGTTACTATAGAGGGGTGGCGACTGAAGCTTTCTTT.

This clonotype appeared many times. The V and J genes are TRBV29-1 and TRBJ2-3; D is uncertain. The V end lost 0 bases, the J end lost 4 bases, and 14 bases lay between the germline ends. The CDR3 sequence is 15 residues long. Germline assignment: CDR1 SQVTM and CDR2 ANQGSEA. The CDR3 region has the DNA TGCAGCGTTGAAGAGGCCCTCTCCGGTCCAGATACGCAGTATTTT. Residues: CSVEEALSGPDTQYF.

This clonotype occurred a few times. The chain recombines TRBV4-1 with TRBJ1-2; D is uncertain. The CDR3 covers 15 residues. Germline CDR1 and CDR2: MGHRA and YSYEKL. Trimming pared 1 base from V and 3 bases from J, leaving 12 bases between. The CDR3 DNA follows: TGCGCCAGCAGCCAAGTTATGGGTCTTGACTATGGCTACACCTTC. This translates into CASSQVMGLDYGYTF.

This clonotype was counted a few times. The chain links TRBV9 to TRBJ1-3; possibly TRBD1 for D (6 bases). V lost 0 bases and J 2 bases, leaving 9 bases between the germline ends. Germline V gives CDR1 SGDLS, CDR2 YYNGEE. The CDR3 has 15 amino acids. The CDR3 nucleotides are TGTGCCAGCAGCGTAGGGGGGGCTACTGGAAACACCATATATTTT. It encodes CASSVGGATGNTIYF.